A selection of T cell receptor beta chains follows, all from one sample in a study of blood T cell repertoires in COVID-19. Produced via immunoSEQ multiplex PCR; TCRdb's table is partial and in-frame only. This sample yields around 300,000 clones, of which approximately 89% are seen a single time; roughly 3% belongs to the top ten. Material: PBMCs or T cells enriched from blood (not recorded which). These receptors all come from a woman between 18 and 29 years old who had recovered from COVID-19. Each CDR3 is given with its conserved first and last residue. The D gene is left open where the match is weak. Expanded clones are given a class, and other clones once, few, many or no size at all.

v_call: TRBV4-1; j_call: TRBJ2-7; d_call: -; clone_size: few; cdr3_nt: TGCGCCAGCAGCCTAACGATTAGCTCCTACGAGCAGTACTTC; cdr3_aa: CASSLTISSYEQYF
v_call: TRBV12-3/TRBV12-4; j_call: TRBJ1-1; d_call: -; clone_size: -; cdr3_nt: TGTGCCAGCAGACTTTCTGAGAACACTGAAGCTTTCTTT; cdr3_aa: CASRLSENTEAFF
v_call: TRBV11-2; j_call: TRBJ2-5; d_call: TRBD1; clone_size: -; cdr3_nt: TGTGCCAGCAGGTCCCCGGGACAGGGGGTAAAGGAGACCCAGTACTTC; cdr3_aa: CASRSPGQGVKETQYF
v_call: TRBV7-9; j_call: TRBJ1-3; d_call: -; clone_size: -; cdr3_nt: TGTGCCAGCTGTCCTCAGGCCTCTGGAAACACCATATATTTT; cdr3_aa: CASCPQASGNTIYF
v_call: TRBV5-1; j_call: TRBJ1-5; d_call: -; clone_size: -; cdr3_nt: TGCGCCAGCAGCATCGGACAGAGCAATCAGCCCCAGCATTTT; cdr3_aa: CASSIGQSNQPQHF
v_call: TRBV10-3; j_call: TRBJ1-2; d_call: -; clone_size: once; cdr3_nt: TGTGCCATCAGTGAAGGCAGGTCCCGTGGCTACACCTTC; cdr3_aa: CAISEGRSRGYTF
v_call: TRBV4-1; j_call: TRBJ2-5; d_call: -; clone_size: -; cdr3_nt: TGCGCCAGCAGCCAAGACCGACTTAACAGGGCTGGAGAGACCCAGTACTTC; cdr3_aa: CASSQDRLNRAGETQYF
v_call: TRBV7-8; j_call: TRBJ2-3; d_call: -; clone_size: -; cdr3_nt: TGTGCCAGCAGCTTAGTTGGTAGGGGTACGCAGTATTTT; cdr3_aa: CASSLVGRGTQYF
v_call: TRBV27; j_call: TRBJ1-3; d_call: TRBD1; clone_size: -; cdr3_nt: TGTGCCAGCAGTTTATTAGGACAGGGCTCTGGAAACACCATATATTTT; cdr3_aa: CASSLLGQGSGNTIYF
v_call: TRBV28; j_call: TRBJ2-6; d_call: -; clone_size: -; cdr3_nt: TGTGCCAGCAGCCAGTTGATGGGGGGGGCACGCTCTCCTGGGGCCAACGTCCTGACTTTC; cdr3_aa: CASSQLMGGARSPGANVLTF
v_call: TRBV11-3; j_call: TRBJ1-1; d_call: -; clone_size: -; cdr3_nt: TGTGCCAGCAGCCTGGGGCGGATGAACACTGAAGCTTTCTTT; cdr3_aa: CASSLGRMNTEAFF